This T cell receptor (beta chain) appears in the sequencing data of a study of T cell responses to AZD1222 COVID-19 vaccine. Study-wide results and limits: Unmutated variant regions are reportedly targeted by nearly half of spike-specific TCRs. It was only 6 or 7 AZD1222 recipients who were seropositive at baseline.

On this clone itself: The antigen is not known.

Sequencing was performed with immunoSEQ multiplex PCR; in TCRdb, only in-frame clones are kept and a portion is missing. The data contain some 100,000 clones, roughly 91% of them seen just once; the ten biggest clones take up 22%. This CDR3 contains 16 residues. Trimming removed 4 bases at V and 4 bases at J, with 17 bases between. Germline values: CDR1 KGHSH, CDR2 LQKENI. The V and J genes are TRBV18 and TRBJ1-5, with TRBD1 as a possible D gene (6 bases). The sample in question was peripheral blood, obtained on day 0 of AZD1222 vaccination. The TCR comes from an adult in good health. The CDR3 nucleotides are TGTGCCAGCTCACTAACCAGCCGAGGGGGAAATCAGCCCCAGCATTTT. Translation: CASSLTSRGGNQPQHF.